Shown below are 30 T cell receptor beta chains from a single sample sequenced in a study of blood T cell repertoires in COVID-19. Libraries were prepared by immunoSEQ multiplex PCR; TCRdb keeps only in-frame clonotypes and omits some of them. Of around 190,000 clones in the sample, 84% were seen once. Specimen: PBMCs or T cells enriched from blood (not recorded which). Every receptor here comes from a woman in her thirties who had recovered from COVID-19.

This chain uses TRBV21-1 with TRBJ1-5. TRBV21-1 is given as a pseudogene. The CDR3 covers 16 residues. CDR3 sequence reads: CASSKRRRGAGQPQHF. The CDR3 nucleotides are TGTGCCAGCAGCAAAAGACGACGGGGAGCGGGGCAGCCCCAGCATTTT.

As DNA, the CDR3 is TGTGCCAGCTCTTCGGACAGGGTCAGCGGAAACACCATATATTTT. Residues: CASSSDRVSGNTIYF. This rearrangement joins TRBV5-8 to TRBJ1-3, with 8 nucleotides matching TRBD1. The CDR3 sequence is 15 residues long. J was trimmed by 4 bases and V by 7 bases; bases with no gene match: 10. In germline, CDR1 is SGHTS, CDR2 YDEGEE. Full variable domain (rest looked up from reference TRBV5-8 and TRBJ1-3): EAGVTQSPTHLIKTRGQQATLRCSPISGHTSVYWYQQALGLGLQFLLWYDEGEERNRGNFPPRFSGRQFPNYSSELNVNALELEDSALYLCASSSDRVSGNTIYFGEGSWLTVV.

This chain links TRBV30 with TRBJ1-5; D unresolved. V was clipped by 1 base and J by 3 bases, with 7 bases between them. Germline V gives CDR1 GTSNPN, CDR2 SVGIG (reference sequence). The CDR3 consists of 13 residues. CDR3 in amino acids: CAWSGQDNQPQHF. The CDR3 DNA sequence: TGTGCCTGGAGTGGCCAGGACAATCAGCCCCAGCATTTT. Using reference TRBV30 and TRBJ1-5 for the parts outside the CDR3, the full variable domain is SQTIHQWPATLVQPVGSPLSLECTVEGTSNPNLYWYRQAAGRGLQLLFYSVGIGQISSEVPQNLSASRPQDRQFILSSKKLLLSDSGFYLCAWSGQDNQPQHFGDGTRLSIL.

The rearrangement uses TRBV7-9 and TRBJ2-2; possible D gene TRBD1, 6 bases. Trimming took off 5 bases at V and 0 bases at J, with 10 bases between the two ends. The CDR3 spans 15 residues. Germline CDR1 and CDR2: SEHNR and FQNEAQ (reference sequence). CDR3 nucleotides: TGTGCCAGCAGCCCCAGGGGCTCGAACACCGGGGAGCTGTTTTTT. Its protein product is CASSPRGSNTGELFF.

The gene calls are TRBV7-9 and TRBJ2-1; the match to TRBD2 covers 14 bases. The junction had 5 bases not matched to a gene; V was cut back by 10 bases and J by 0 bases. This CDR3 comprises 16 residues. Germline CDR1 and CDR2: SEHNR and FQNEAQ (reference sequence). As DNA, the CDR3 is TGTGCCATTGGACTAGCGGGAGGATCCTCCTACAATGAGCAGTTCTTC. Amino acid sequence: CAIGLAGGSSYNEQFF.

The chain couples TRBV7-2 to TRBJ2-3; 13 bases fit TRBD2. The V gene end was trimmed by 4 bases and the J gene end by 0 bases; junction bases not matched to a gene: 10. From germline, CDR1 is SGHTA and CDR2 FQGNSA. The CDR3 runs to 19 residues. CDR3 residues: CASSSRTSGGTPSTDTQYF. Here the CDR3 DNA reads TGTGCCAGCAGCTCGAGGACTAGCGGGGGTACTCCTAGCACAGATACGCAGTATTTT. The full variable domain, with the rest looked up from reference TRBV7-2 and TRBJ2-3, is GAGVSQSPSNKVTEKGKDVELRCDPISGHTALYWYRQSLGQGLEFLIYFQGNSAPDKSGLPSDRFSAERTGGSVSTLTIQRTQQEDSAVYLCASSSRTSGGTPSTDTQYFGPGTRLTVL.

This chain uses TRBV5-1 with TRBJ1-2, with 8 bases matching TRBD1. This CDR3 contains 15 residues. CDR1 SGHRS and CDR2 YFSETQ come from the germline V gene. V lost 0 bases, J lost 8 bases, and 9 bases stayed unmatched. The CDR3 DNA sequence: TGCGCCAGCAGCTTGGCGGGCAGGGGGCTAGTAGGCTACACCTTC. This encodes CASSLAGRGLVGYTF.

This clone appeared a single time. CDR3 sequence reads: CASGKDRGNTEAFF. CDR3 coding DNA: TGTGCCAGCGGCAAGGACAGGGGGAACACTGAAGCTTTCTTT. The gene calls are TRBV11-2 and TRBJ1-1; 9 bases line up with TRBD1. CDR1 and CDR2 from the germline V gene are SGHAT and FQNNGV. Trimming took 8 bases from V and 1 from J; bases not matched to a gene: 5. CDR3 length equals 14 residues.

The V and J genes are TRBV11-3 and TRBJ2-2; possible D gene TRBD2, 7 bases. This CDR3 comprises 20 residues. Germline V gives CDR1 SGHNT, CDR2 YENEEA. Trimming cost V 1 base and J 2 bases, with 23 bases left between them. CDR3 nucleotide sequence: TGTGCCAGCAGCTTAGGCGATCCCTTCGGGGGGCATTCTAACACCGGGGAGCTGTTTTTT. Translating it yields CASSLGDPFGGHSNTGELFF.

This clone has just a few counts. The chain links TRBV7-2 to TRBJ1-6; D is possibly TRBD1 (6 bases). This CDR3 has 15 amino acids. V gave up 2 bases and J gave up 4 bases, with 9 bases separating them. Germline-derived CDR1 and CDR2 are SGHTA and FQGNSA. The CDR3 DNA reads as TGTGCCAGCAGCTTATGGGGGCAGTATAATTCACCCCTCCACTTT. Protein sequence: CASSLWGQYNSPLHF.

The chain carries TRBV27 and TRBJ2-7; 10 nucleotides agree with TRBD1. CDR1 MNHEY and CDR2 SMNVEV come from the germline V gene (reference sequence). CDR3 length equals 14 residues. V trimming: 7 bases; J trimming: 1 base; junction bases outside the gene matches: 4. As DNA, the CDR3 is TGTGCCAGCAAGACAGGGGGCCCTTCCTACGAGCAGTACTTC. It codes for CASKTGGPSYEQYF.

V and J are TRBV28 and TRBJ2-7, with D possibly being TRBD2 (6 bases). The V and J ends lost 4 bases and 2 bases respectively, with 12 bases between them. Germline-derived CDR1 and CDR2 are MDHEN and SYDVKM. There are 14 residues in the CDR3. The CDR3 bases are TGTGCCAGCAGTTCGGGACTTCCAGCCTACGAGCAGTACTTC. It yields the protein CASSSGLPAYEQYF.

This clone has only a few counts. This chain joins TRBV11-2 and TRBJ2-1; a possible D gene is TRBD2 (6 bases). The CDR3 length is 15 residues. The germline V gene has CDR1 SGHAT and CDR2 FQNNGV. V shed 1 base and J shed 3 bases, with 10 bases lying between them. In nucleotides, the CDR3 is TGTGCCAGCAGCTTAGCGGGACTCCACTACAATGAGCAGTTCTTC. It codes for CASSLAGLHYNEQFF.

The CDR3 loop is CASSSESANTGELFF. CDR3 coding DNA: TGTGCCAGCAGTTCAGAATCCGCGAACACCGGGGAGCTGTTTTTT. This sequence joins TRBV6-4 and TRBJ2-2; D not certain. Trimming stripped 5 bases from V and 0 bases from J, with 10 bases between. Germline V gene lookup returns CDR1 MRHNA and CDR2 SNTAGT. The CDR3 consists of 15 residues.

This clone was recorded once. The genes are TRBV5-1 and TRBJ2-7; 9 bases fit TRBD2. Per the germline V gene, CDR1 is SGHRS and CDR2 is YFSETQ. Unmatched junction bases numbered 7, after V lost 3 bases and J lost 0 bases. The CDR3 contains 16 residues. CDR3 residues: CASSSTSGLSSYEQYF. The CDR3 DNA reads TGCGCCAGCAGCTCAACTAGCGGGTTAAGCTCCTACGAGCAGTACTTC.

The J gene is TRBJ1-3, the V gene TRBV28; 8 bases agree with TRBD1. The CDR3 loop spans 15 amino acids. The V segment lost 6 bases and the J segment 2 bases; nucleotides outside the gene matches: 6. The germline gives CDR1 MDHEN, CDR2 SYDVKM. The CDR3 DNA is TGTGCCAGCAGACCGGACAGGGAGGCTGGAAACACCATATATTTT. Translation: CASRPDREAGNTIYF.

This clone was counted once. The chain carries TRBV10-3 and TRBJ2-2, with 8 bases lining up with TRBD1. The CDR3 consists of 14 residues. The junction had 7 bases not matched to a gene; V was cut back by 9 bases and J by 4 bases. The V gene's germline CDR1 is ENHRY and CDR2 SYGVKD. Here the CDR3 reads CAIRTGKGTGELFF. The CDR3 DNA sequence: TGTGCCATTCGGACAGGGAAGGGCACCGGGGAGCTGTTTTTT.

This clone has just a few counts. This rearrangement joins TRBV27 to TRBJ1-1, with 7 bases lining up with TRBD1. V gave up 5 bases and J gave up 0 bases; unmatched junction bases: 6. The CDR3 consists of 15 residues. Germline CDR1 MNHEY, CDR2 SMNVEV (reference sequence). The CDR3, as DNA: TGTGCCAGCAGTCTGACCGGGACAGTGAACACTGAAGCTTTCTTT. Protein product: CASSLTGTVNTEAFF.

This chain connects TRBV15 to TRBJ1-2, with 10 bases identical to TRBD1. The CDR3 contains 15 residues. CDR1 LNHNV and CDR2 YYDKDF come from the germline V gene (reference sequence). The J segment lost 6 bases and the V segment lost 6 bases, leaving 10 bases of the junction unmatched. The CDR3 nucleotides read TGTGCCACCAGTGGGACAGGGGTTATAGCTGATGGCTACACCTTC. Translating it yields CATSGTGVIADGYTF. Looking up the rest from reference TRBV15 and TRBJ1-2 gives the full variable domain: DAMVIQNPRYQVTQFGKPVTLSCSQTLNHNVMYWYQQKSSQAPKLLFHYYDKDFNNEADTPDNFQSRRPNTSFCFLDIRSPGLGDTAMYLCATSGTGVIADGYTFGSGTRLTVV.

The J gene is TRBJ1-4, the V gene TRBV19; no clear D. CDR1 LNHDA and CDR2 SQIVND come from the germline V gene (reference sequence). Trimming pared 7 bases from V and 2 bases from J, leaving 20 bases between. CDR3 length: 17 amino acids. CDR3 amino acids: CASTARHTPVTNEKLFF. The CDR3 DNA is TGTGCCAGTACTGCCCGACACACCCCAGTTACTAATGAAAAACTGTTTTTT.

This clone was counted between two and nine times. The V gene is TRBV21-1, the J gene TRBJ1-2; the D segment call TRBD1 is taken from the table without a DNA check. TRBV21-1 is assigned pseudogene status. The CDR3 totals 14 residues. CDR3 in amino acids: CASSTRQRPYGYTF. The DNA of the CDR3 is TGTGCCAGCAGCACCCGACAGAGACCCTATGGCTACACCTTC.

The chain joins TRBV14 to TRBJ2-1; tentative D call: TRBD2 (5 bases). V was trimmed by 1 base and J by 6 bases, leaving 13 bases between them. Germline lookup yields CDR1 SGHDN and CDR2 FVKESK. CDR3 size: 15 residues. CDR3 sequence: CASSQVVAGLNEQFF. CDR3 DNA sequence: TGTGCCAGCAGCCAAGTTGTCGCGGGCCTCAATGAGCAGTTCTTC.

The V call is TRBV20-1, the J call TRBJ2-1; no definite D call. V was clipped by 4 bases and J by 4 bases, with 5 bases between them. CDR3 size: 11 residues. Germline-derived CDR1 and CDR2 are DFQATT and SNEGSKA (reference sequence). The DNA for the CDR3 is TGCAGTGCTACGGGTTACAATGAGCAGTTCTTC. As protein: CSATGYNEQFF.

This clone was counted many times. The chain links TRBV2 to TRBJ2-7, with 7 positions matching TRBD2. The junction had 10 bases not matched to a gene; V was cut back by 8 bases and J by 0 bases. CDR1 is SNHLY and CDR2 is FYNNEI in the germline V gene. The CDR3 covers 15 residues. The CDR3 nucleotides are TGTGCCAGCGGGGAGGGGACTTTAAACTCCTACGAGCAGTACGTC. It codes for CASGEGTLNSYEQYV.

CDR3 sequence reads: CASKRQENTGELFF. The CDR3 DNA reads TGCGCCAGCAAGAGACAGGAGAACACCGGGGAGCTGTTTTTT. The rearrangement uses TRBV10-2 and TRBJ2-2; possibly TRBD1 for D (6 bases). The V and J ends lost 7 bases and 1 base respectively, with 10 bases between them. Germline CDR1 is WSHSY and CDR2 is SAAADI. The CDR3 is 14 residues long.

The V gene is TRBV6-5, the J gene TRBJ2-5; 8 nucleotides match TRBD1. CDR1 MNHEY and CDR2 SVGAGI come from the germline V gene. The CDR3 sequence is 13 residues long. The V and J ends lost 5 bases and 2 bases, in that order; junction bases with no gene match: 1. CDR3 sequence (DNA): TGTGCCAGCAGTAGGACAGGGCAAGAGACCCAGTACTTC. It yields the protein CASSRTGQETQYF.

This clone was detected once. V is TRBV5-1 and J is TRBJ1-2; 8 bases line up with TRBD1. CDR1 and CDR2 from the germline V gene are SGHRS and YFSETQ. Losses at the gene ends were 4 bases for V and 5 bases for J; bases not matched to a gene: 4. The CDR3 is 13 amino acids. CDR3 in DNA: TGCGCCAGCAGCCGGGGACAGGTATATGGCTACACCTTC. The encoded protein is CASSRGQVYGYTF.

The chain employs TRBV6-5 and TRBJ1-5, with 7 bases identical to TRBD1. V lost 2 bases, J lost 0 bases, and 4 bases stayed unmatched. Germline CDR1 is MNHEY and CDR2 is SVGAGI. The CDR3 consists of 16 residues. The CDR3 DNA is TGTGCCAGCAGTTACGGGACAGCGCTTAGCAATCAGCCCCAGCATTTT. Protein sequence: CASSYGTALSNQPQHF.

The chain is built from TRBV20-1 and TRBJ2-5; no firm D call. Trimming removed 0 bases at V and 5 bases at J, with 4 bases between. The germline gives CDR1 DFQATT, CDR2 SNEGSKA (reference sequence). There are 11 residues in the CDR3. CDR3 amino acids: CSARESETQYF. Written as DNA, the CDR3 is TGCAGTGCTAGAGAATCGGAGACCCAGTACTTC.

This chain uses TRBV27 with TRBJ2-7, with TRBD2 matching over 9 bases. This CDR3 is built from 13 residues. V shed 10 bases, J shed 2 bases, and the junction held 6 bases outside the gene matches. Germline loops: CDR1 MNHEY, CDR2 SMNVEV (reference sequence). CDR3 in amino acids: CATTLAGTYEQYF. The CDR3 region has the DNA TGTGCCACTACCCTAGCGGGGACCTACGAGCAGTACTTC.